A selection of T cell receptor beta chains follows, all from one sample in a study of T cells expressing NK-cell markers. Reprocessing the 5' RACE reads, TCRdb reports a single entry for every CDR3 protein and omits DNA. In all, the sample yields roughly 420,000 distinct CDR3 sequences. Sequences were obtained from blood T cells: a sorted CD56 or NKG2C T cell subset, CD4+ or CD8+ T cells, or bulk PBMC T cells (not recorded which). These receptors were obtained from a woman aged 18 to 75 in good health. Each CDR3 is given with its conserved first and last residue. Fields, in order: V gene, J gene, CDR3 length, CDR3 protein.

>TRBV6-1|TRBJ2-1|16
CASSPPGLAGANEQFF
>TRBV3-1|TRBJ2-1|16
CASSQGTGNPYNEQFF
>TRBV5-1|TRBJ2-7|14
CASSSLRGGYEQYF
>TRBV9|TRBJ2-2|15
CASSPPGSQGGELFF
>TRBV29-1|TRBJ1-5|14
CSVKFTGQGQPQHF
>TRBV12-3/TRBV12-4|TRBJ1-1|16
CASSPGQGALTTEAFF
>TRBV20-1|TRBJ1-1|13
CSASETGQEKAFF
>TRBV5-1|TRBJ1-2|14
CASSLGKQGSGYTF
>TRBV18|TRBJ2-7|15
CASSTPGQGLYEQYF
>TRBV11-2|TRBJ2-1|14
CASSSNRVSNEQFF
>TRBV23-1|TRBJ2-3|18
CASSQSRLAGVGTDTQYF
>TRBV4-3|TRBJ2-6|19
CASSQDYRAQTSGANVLTF
>TRBV15|TRBJ2-2|16
CATSSTGFRATGELFF
>TRBV9|TRBJ2-3|18
CASSVASGGFPSTDTQYF
>TRBV20-1|TRBJ1-1|12
CRPWAPGTEAFF
>TRBV7-9|TRBJ2-5|11
CASIRGETQYF
>TRBV25-1|TRBJ1-1|12
CASSSTVTEAFF
>TRBV18|TRBJ2-3|16
CASSPLPTTGSDTQYF
>TRBV6-2/TRBV6-3|TRBJ2-3|21
CASSYSSRWTGPPASTDTQYF
>TRBV20-1|TRBJ2-2|12
CSASYLAGELFF
>TRBV6-1|TRBJ1-1|11
CASSEWSEAFF
>TRBV11-2|TRBJ2-1|13
CASSAGFYNEQFF
>TRBV13|TRBJ1-6|16
CASSAGSSSYNSPLHF
>TRBV29-1|TRBJ1-1|13
CSVGDPGDTEAFF
>TRBV7-8|TRBJ1-1|12
CASTDGATEAFF
>TRBV5-1|TRBJ2-5|14
CASSPNRITETQYF
>TRBV4-3|TRBJ2-7|15
CASSQATGGFHEQYF
>TRBV12-3/TRBV12-4|TRBJ2-6|14
CAPKGGSGANVLTF
>TRBV20-1|TRBJ1-6|14
CSASVEFKNSPLHF
>TRBV7-2|TRBJ2-7|15
CASSRRSGSSYEQYF